This TCR beta chain was sequenced for a study of cytomegalovirus exposure and HLA in healthy donors. Everyone who donated was a healthy bone marrow donor. 60 Vbeta and 13 Jbeta primers were used in PCR. Sequenced by immunoSEQ multiplex PCR; TCRdb stores in-frame clones only, minus some. Of hundreds of thousands of clones detected, roughly 85% appear once; the ten largest clones hold 0.24%. The germline V gene encodes CDR1 SQVTM and CDR2 ANQGSEA. V was pared by 4 bases and J by 4 bases, with 11 bases between. There are 13 residues in the CDR3. Study outcomes and limitations: Among TCR beta chains, those listed as cytomegalovirus-associated numbered over 150. In vitro confirmation showed three CMV-associated chains to be CMV antigen specific.

In regard to this clone: Its antigen is not identified.

The chain carries TRBV29-1 and TRBJ1-3; a possible D gene is TRBD1 (5 bases). This receptor was obtained from a girl aged 2-10 years in good health and CMV-seronegative. The sample was PBMCs. The CDR3 sequence is CSVVRGKGNTIYF. CDR3 nucleotide sequence: TGCAGCGTTGTAAGGGGAAAAGGAAACACCATATATTTT.